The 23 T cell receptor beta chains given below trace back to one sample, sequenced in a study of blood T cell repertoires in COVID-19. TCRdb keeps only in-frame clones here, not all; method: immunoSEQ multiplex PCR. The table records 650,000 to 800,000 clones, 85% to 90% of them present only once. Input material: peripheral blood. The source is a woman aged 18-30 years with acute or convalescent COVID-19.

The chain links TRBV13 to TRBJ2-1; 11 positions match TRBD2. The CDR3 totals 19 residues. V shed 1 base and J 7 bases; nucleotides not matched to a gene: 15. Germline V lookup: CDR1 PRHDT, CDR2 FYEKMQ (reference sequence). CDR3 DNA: TGTGCCAGCAGCTTAGACGGCGTGGCTCGGGCTAGCGGGGGGAATGAGCAGTTCTTC. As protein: CASSLDGVARASGGNEQFF. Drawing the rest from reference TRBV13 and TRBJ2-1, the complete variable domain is AAGVIQSPRHLIKEKRETATLKCYPIPRHDTVYWYQQGPGQDPQFLISFYEKMQSDKGSIPDRFSAQQFSDYHSELNMSSLELGDSALYFCASSLDGVARASGGNEQFFGPGTRLTVL.

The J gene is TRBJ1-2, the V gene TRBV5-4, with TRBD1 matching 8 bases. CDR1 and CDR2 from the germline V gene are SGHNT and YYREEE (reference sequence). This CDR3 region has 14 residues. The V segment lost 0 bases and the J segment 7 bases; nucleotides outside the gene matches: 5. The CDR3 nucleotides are TGTGCCAGCAGCTTGGCGATGCAGGGGGCTGGCTACACCTTC. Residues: CASSLAMQGAGYTF.

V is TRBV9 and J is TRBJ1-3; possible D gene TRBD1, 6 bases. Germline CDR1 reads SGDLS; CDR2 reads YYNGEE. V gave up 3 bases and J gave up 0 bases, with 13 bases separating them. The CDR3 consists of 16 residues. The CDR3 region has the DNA TGTGCCAGCAGCGAGGACAGTACCTTCTCTGGAAACACCATATATTTT. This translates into CASSEDSTFSGNTIYF.

CDR3 sequence: CASSQVDGGPTDTQYF. The CDR3 DNA reads as TGTGCCAGCAGCCAAGTCGACGGGGGACCTACAGATACGCAGTATTTT. The genes are TRBV3-1 (or the pseudogene TRBV3-2) and TRBJ2-3; D is possibly TRBD2 (6 bases). Trimming stripped 1 base from V and 3 bases from J, with 14 bases between. CDR3 length equals 16 residues. Germline CDR1 and CDR2: LGHDT and YNNKEL (reference sequence).

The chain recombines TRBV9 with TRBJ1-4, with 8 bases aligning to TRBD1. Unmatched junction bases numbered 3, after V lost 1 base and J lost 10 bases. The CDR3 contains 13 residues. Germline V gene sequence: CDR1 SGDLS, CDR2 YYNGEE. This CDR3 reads CASSVRTGRKLFF. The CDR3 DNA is TGTGCCAGCAGCGTACGGACAGGGAGAAAACTGTTTTTT. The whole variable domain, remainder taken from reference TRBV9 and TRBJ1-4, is DSGVTQTPKHLITATGQRVTLRCSPRSGDLSVYWYQQSLDQGLQFLIQYYNGEERAKGNILERFSAQQFPDLHSELNLSSLELGDSALYFCASSVRTGRKLFFGSGTQLSVL.

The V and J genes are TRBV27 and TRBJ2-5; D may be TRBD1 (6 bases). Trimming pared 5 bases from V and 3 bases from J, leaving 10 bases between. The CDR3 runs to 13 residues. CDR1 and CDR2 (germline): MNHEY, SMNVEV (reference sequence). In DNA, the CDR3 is TGTGCCAGCAGTCTGGGACACGAAGAGACCCAGTACTTC. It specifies CASSLGHEETQYF.

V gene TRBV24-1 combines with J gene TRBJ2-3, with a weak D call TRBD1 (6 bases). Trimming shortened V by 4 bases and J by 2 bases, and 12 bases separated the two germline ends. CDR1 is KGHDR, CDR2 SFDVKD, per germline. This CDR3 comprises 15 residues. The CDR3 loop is CATSDRRDNTDTQYF. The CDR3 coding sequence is TGTGCCACCAGTGACCGCCGGGACAACACAGATACGCAGTATTTT.

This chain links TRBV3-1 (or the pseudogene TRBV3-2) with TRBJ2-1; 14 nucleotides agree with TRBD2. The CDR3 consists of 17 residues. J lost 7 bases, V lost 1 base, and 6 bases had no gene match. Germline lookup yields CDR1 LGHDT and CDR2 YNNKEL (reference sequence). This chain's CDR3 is CASSQGTSGGPGNEQFF. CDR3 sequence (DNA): TGTGCCAGCAGCCAAGGGACTAGCGGGGGGCCGGGGAATGAGCAGTTCTTC.

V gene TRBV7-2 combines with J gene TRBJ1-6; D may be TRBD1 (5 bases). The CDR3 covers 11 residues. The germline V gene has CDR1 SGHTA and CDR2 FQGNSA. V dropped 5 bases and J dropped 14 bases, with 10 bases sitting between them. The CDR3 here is CASSRQNSLHF. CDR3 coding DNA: TGTGCCAGCAGCCGACAGAATTCCCTCCACTTT.

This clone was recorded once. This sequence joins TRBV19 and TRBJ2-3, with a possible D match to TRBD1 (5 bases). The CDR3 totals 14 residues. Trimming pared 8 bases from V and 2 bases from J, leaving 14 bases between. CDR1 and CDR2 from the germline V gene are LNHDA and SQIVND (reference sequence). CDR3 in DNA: TGTGCCAGTGCACAGGAGTCGACCACAGATACGCAGTATTTT. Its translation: CASAQESTTDTQYF. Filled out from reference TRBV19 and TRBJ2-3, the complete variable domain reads DGGITQSPKYLFRKEGQNVTLSCEQNLNHDAMYWYRQDPGQGLRLIYYSQIVNDFQKGDIAEGYSVSREKKESFPLTVTSAQKNPTAFYLCASAQESTTDTQYFGPGTRLTVL.

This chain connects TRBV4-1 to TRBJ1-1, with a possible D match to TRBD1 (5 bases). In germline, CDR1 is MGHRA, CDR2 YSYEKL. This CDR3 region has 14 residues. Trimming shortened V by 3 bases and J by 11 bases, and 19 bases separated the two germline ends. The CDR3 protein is CASSHAGSPGSAFF. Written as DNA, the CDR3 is TGCGCCAGCAGCCATGCCGGGTCCCCAGGGTCGGCTTTCTTT.

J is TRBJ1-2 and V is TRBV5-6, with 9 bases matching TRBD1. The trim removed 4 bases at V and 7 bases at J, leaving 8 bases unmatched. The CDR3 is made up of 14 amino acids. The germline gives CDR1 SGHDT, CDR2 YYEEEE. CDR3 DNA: TGTGCCAGCAGCCCAGGGACAGGGTTTTTTGGCTACACCTTC. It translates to CASSPGTGFFGYTF.

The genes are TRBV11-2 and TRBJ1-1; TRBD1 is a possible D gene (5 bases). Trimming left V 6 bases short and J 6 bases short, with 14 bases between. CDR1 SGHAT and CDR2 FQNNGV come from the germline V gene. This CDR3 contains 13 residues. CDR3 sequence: CASRPLGVPEAFF. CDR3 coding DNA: TGTGCCAGCAGACCCTTAGGGGTCCCTGAAGCTTTCTTT. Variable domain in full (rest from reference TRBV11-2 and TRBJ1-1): EAGVAQSPRYKIIEKRQSVAFWCNPISGHATLYWYQQILGQGPKLLIQFQNNGVVDDSQLPKDRFSAERLKGVDSTLKIQPAKLEDSAVYLCASRPLGVPEAFFGQGTRLTVV.

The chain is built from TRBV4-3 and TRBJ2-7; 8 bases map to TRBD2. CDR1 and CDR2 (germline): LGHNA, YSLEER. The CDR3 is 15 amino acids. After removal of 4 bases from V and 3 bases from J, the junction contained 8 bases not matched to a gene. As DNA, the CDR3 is TGCGCCAGCAGCCCGAAGAGCGGGGGCGGCTACGAGCAGTACTTC. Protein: CASSPKSGGGYEQYF.

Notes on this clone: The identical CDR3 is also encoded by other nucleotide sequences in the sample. CDR3 sequence reads: CASSHRQGSTEAFF. CDR3 nucleotides: TGTGCCAGCAGCCATCGACAGGGAAGCACTGAAGCTTTCTTT. This chain uses TRBV3-1 (or the pseudogene TRBV3-2) with TRBJ1-1; 7 nucleotides agree with TRBD1. The germline CDR1 and CDR2 sequences are LGHDT and YNNKEL (reference sequence). There are 14 residues in the CDR3. The junction had 5 bases not matched to a gene; V was cut back by 3 bases and J by 4 bases.

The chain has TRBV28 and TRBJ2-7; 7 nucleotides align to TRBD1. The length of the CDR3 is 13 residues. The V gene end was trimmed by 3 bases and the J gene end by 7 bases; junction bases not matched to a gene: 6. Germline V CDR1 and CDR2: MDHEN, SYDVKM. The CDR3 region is CASSLLQDREQYF. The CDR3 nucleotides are TGTGCCAGCAGTTTGCTCCAGGACAGGGAGCAGTACTTC.

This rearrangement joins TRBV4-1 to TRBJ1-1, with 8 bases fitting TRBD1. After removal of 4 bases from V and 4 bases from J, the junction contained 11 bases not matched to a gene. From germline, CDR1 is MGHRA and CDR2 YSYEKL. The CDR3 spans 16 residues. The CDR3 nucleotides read TGCGCCAGCAGCCCTACCTTTGGCAGGGGGCTCACTGAAGCTTTCTTT. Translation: CASSPTFGRGLTEAFF.

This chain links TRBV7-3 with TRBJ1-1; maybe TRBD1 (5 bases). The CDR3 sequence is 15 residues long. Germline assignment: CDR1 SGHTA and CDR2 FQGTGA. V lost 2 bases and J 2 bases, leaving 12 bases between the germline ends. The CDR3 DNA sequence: TGTGCCAGCAGCTTATATGGTGGGGCTAACACTGAAGCTTTCTTT. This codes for CASSLYGGANTEAFF.

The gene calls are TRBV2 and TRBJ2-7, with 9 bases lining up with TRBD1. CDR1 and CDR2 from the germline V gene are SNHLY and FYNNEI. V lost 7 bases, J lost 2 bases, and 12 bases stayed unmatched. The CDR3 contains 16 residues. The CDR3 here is CASTSRRDRETYEQYF. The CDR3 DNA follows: TGTGCCAGCACGTCTCGTCGGGACAGGGAGACCTACGAGCAGTACTTC.

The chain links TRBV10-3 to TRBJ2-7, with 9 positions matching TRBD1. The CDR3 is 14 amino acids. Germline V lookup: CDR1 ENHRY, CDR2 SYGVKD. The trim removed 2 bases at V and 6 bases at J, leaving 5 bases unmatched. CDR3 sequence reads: CAISEGDREGEQYF. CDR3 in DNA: TGTGCCATCAGTGAGGGGGACAGGGAGGGCGAGCAGTACTTC.

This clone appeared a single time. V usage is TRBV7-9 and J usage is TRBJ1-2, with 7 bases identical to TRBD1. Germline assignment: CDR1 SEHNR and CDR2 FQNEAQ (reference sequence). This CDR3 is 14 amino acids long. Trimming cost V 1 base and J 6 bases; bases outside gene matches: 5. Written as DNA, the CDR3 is TGTGCCAGCAGCTTAGGGGACAGCCGTAATGGCTACACCTTC. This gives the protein CASSLGDSRNGYTF.

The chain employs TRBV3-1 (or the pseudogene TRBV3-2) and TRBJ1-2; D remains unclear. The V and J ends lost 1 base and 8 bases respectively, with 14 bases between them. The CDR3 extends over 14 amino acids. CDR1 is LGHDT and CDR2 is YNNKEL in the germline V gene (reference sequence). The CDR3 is CASSQVGGRVGYTF. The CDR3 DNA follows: TGTGCCAGCAGCCAAGTCGGCGGGAGGGTGGGCTACACCTTC.

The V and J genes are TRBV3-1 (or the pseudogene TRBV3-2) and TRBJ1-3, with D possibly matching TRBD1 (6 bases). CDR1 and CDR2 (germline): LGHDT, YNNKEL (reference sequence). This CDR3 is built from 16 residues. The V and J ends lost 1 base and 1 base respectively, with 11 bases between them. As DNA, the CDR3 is TGTGCCAGCAGCCAAGTTCTTCAGGGGTCTGGAAACACCATATATTTT. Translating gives CASSQVLQGSGNTIYF.